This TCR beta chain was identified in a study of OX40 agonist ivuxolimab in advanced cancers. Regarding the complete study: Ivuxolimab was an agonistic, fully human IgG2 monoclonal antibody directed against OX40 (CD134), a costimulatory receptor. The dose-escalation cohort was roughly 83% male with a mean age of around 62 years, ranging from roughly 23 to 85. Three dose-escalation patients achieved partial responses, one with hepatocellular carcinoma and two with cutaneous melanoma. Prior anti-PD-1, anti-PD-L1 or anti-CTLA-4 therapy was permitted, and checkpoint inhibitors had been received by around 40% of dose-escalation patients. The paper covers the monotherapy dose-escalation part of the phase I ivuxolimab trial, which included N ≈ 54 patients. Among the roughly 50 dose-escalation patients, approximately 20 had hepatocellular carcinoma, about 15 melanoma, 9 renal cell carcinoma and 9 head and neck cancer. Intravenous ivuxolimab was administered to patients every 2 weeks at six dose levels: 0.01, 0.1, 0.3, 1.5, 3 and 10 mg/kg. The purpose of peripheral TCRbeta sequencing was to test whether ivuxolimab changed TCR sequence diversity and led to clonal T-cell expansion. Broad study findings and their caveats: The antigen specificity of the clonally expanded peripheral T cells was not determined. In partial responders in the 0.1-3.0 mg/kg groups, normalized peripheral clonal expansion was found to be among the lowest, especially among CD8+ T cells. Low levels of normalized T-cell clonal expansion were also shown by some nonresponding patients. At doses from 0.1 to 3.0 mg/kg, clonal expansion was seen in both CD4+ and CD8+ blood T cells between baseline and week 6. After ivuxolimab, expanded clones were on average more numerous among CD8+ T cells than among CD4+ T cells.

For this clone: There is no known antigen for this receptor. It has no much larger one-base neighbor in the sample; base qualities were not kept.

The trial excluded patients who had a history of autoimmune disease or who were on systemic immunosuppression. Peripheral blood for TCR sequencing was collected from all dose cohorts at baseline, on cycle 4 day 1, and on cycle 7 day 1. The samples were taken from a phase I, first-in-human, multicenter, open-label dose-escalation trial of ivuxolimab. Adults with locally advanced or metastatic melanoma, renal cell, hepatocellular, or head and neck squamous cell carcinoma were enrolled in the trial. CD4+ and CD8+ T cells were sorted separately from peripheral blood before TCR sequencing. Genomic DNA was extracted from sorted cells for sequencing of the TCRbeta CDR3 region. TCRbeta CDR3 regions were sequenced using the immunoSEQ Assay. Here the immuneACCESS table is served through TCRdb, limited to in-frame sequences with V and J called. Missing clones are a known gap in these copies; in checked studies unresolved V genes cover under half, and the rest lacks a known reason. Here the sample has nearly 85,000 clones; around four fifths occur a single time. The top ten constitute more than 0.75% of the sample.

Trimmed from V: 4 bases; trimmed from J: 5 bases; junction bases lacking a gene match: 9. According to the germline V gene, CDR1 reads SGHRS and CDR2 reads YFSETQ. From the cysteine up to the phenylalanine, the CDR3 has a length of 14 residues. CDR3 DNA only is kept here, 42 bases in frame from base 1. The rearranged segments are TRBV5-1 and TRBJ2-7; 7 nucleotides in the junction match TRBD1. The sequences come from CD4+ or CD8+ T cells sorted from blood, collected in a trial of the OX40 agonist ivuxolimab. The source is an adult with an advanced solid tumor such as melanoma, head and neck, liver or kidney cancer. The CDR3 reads CASSRQGSNHEQYF. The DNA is TGCGCCAGCAGCCGACAGGGAAGTAACCACGAGCAGTACTTC.